The 32 T cell receptor beta chains below come from one sample, sequenced in a study of shared clonotypes between healthy human individuals. Produced via immunoSEQ multiplex PCR; TCRdb's table is partial and in-frame only. The sample shows more than 2 million clones, around 95% of them seen only once. The sequenced sample was naive CD4+ T cells sorted from blood. Subset described: CD45RA+ positively selected. The receptors were gathered from a man in his late teens or twenties in good health.

This chain links TRBV9 with TRBJ1-4; D is perhaps TRBD1 (6 bases). Germline CDR1 reads SGDLS; CDR2 reads YYNGEE. The CDR3 loop spans 15 amino acids. V shed 7 bases and J shed 8 bases, with 21 bases lying between them. CDR3 loop: CASPSDGGADEKLFF. CDR3 sequence (DNA): TGTGCCAGCCCCAGTGATGGGGGCGCGGACGAAAAACTGTTTTTT.

This rearrangement joins TRBV28 to TRBJ2-5; 9 nucleotides match TRBD1. V was clipped by 7 bases and J by 5 bases; unmatched bases: 11. The CDR3 is made up of 15 amino acids. CDR1 and CDR2 (germline): MDHEN, SYDVKM. In nucleotides, the CDR3 is TGTGCCAGCACCCTCCGGGACAGGGTGGGGGAGACCCAGTACTTC. Its protein is CASTLRDRVGETQYF.

This clone was seen a single time. The genes are TRBV11-2 and TRBJ2-1; weak D call: TRBD2 (6 bases). CDR1 is SGHAT and CDR2 is FQNNGV in the germline V gene. Trimming stripped 4 bases from V and 7 bases from J, with 14 bases between. This CDR3 has 14 residues. Written as DNA, the CDR3 is TGTGCCAGCAGCTCCGGGAGCGGGCGGAATGAGCAGTTCTTC. This codes for CASSSGSGRNEQFF.

V usage is TRBV10-3 and J usage is TRBJ2-3, with 14 bases lining up with TRBD2. With 6 bases clipped from V and 6 bases from J, the junction kept 8 bases outside the gene matches. The CDR3 spans 16 residues. Per germline, CDR1 ENHRY and CDR2 SYGVKD. The CDR3 is CAIREGTSGSTDTQYF. The CDR3 DNA is TGTGCCATCAGGGAAGGGACTAGCGGGAGTACGGATACGCAGTATTTT.

The rearrangement links TRBV10-2 to TRBJ2-7; TRBD1 matches 7 bases. The germline gives CDR1 WSHSY, CDR2 SAAADI. The CDR3 has 15 residues. The V and J ends lost 3 bases and 1 base, in that order; junction bases with no gene match: 6. CDR3 coding DNA: TGCGCCAGCAGTGACCGGACAGGCGGATCCTACGAGCAGTACTTC. Translation gives CASSDRTGGSYEQYF.

As for this clone: Within the sample, other DNA sequences also encode this same CDR3. The CDR3 region is CASSLVSGLNTEAFF. The CDR3 DNA sequence: TGCGCCAGCAGCTTGGTGTCGGGCCTGAACACTGAAGCTTTCTTT. This chain uses TRBV5-1 with TRBJ1-1; D is uncertain. This CDR3 is 15 amino acids long. Trimming removed 0 bases at V and 0 bases at J, with 9 bases between. Germline-derived CDR1 and CDR2 are SGHRS and YFSETQ.

This rearrangement joins TRBV5-1 to TRBJ1-4; TRBD1 matches at 7 bases. The germline V gene has CDR1 SGHRS and CDR2 YFSETQ. The CDR3 covers 15 residues. Trimming cost V 5 bases and J 8 bases; bases outside gene matches: 12. In DNA, the CDR3 is TGCGCCAGCAGTGACGACAGGGTTGTAGGGGAAAAACTGTTTTTT. Residues: CASSDDRVVGEKLFF.

This chain joins TRBV2 and TRBJ2-5; 8 bases line up with TRBD2. Germline assignment: CDR1 SNHLY and CDR2 FYNNEI. J lost 5 bases, V lost 6 bases, and 5 bases had no gene match. CDR3 size: 13 residues. CDR3 nucleotides: TGTGCCAGCAGGATCCGGGAGGGGGAGACCCAGTACTTC. Translated: CASRIREGETQYF.

The chain has TRBV28 and TRBJ1-2, with 8 positions matching TRBD1. Unmatched junction bases numbered 13, after V lost 4 bases and J lost 3 bases. Germline assignment: CDR1 MDHEN and CDR2 SYDVKM. The CDR3 contains 17 residues. DNA for the CDR3: TGTGCCAGCAGTTCTCCCCCGGGGACAGGAGAGTACTATGGCTACACCTTC. It yields the protein CASSSPPGTGEYYGYTF.

The rearrangement joins TRBV6-6 to TRBJ2-2; 11 positions agree with TRBD2. CDR1 and CDR2 (germline): MNHNY, SVGAGI (reference sequence). V shed 7 bases and J 5 bases; nucleotides not matched to a gene: 3. The length of the CDR3 is 14 residues. CDR3 residues: CASIAGGHTGELFF. Here the CDR3 DNA reads TGTGCCAGCATAGCGGGGGGGCATACCGGGGAGCTGTTTTTT.

In the case of this clone: The sample holds other DNA sequences that translate to the same CDR3. The rearrangement links TRBV7-9 to TRBJ1-5, with D possibly TRBD1 on 6 matching bases. CDR3 size: 13 residues. V was clipped by 4 bases and J by 4 bases, with 8 bases between them. CDR1 and CDR2 from the germline V gene are SEHNR and FQNEAQ (reference sequence). This CDR3 is CASSWTDNQPQHF. DNA for the CDR3: TGTGCCAGCAGCTGGACAGATAATCAGCCCCAGCATTTT.

The chain uses TRBV11-2 and TRBJ2-3; D gene unclear. The CDR3 length is 12 residues. Germline V gene data show CDR1 as SGHAT and CDR2 as FQNNGV. Trimming left V 3 bases short and J 4 bases short, with 5 bases between. CDR3 nucleotides: TGTGCCAGCAGCTTCCCGCCAGATACGCAGTATTTT. It specifies CASSFPPDTQYF.

In DNA form, the CDR3 reads TGTGCCAGTAGTAAACAGGGGGCAGGCACCGGGGAGCTGTTTTTT. This gives the protein CASSKQGAGTGELFF. This chain links TRBV19 with TRBJ2-2; 9 bases are a match to TRBD1. The CDR3 spans 15 residues. The junction had 4 bases not matched to a gene; V was cut back by 4 bases and J by 4 bases. The germline CDR1 and CDR2 sequences are LNHDA and SQIVND (reference sequence).

The gene calls are TRBV7-2 and TRBJ2-7; 7 positions match TRBD1. The CDR3 sequence is 15 residues long. J gave up 2 bases and V 4 bases, and 8 bases lay outside the gene matches. The germline V gene has CDR1 SGHTA and CDR2 FQGNSA. CDR3 amino acids: CASSYGDSLTYEQYF. The CDR3 DNA reads TGTGCCAGCAGCTATGGGGACAGCCTCACCTACGAGCAGTACTTC.

The CDR3 sequence: CASSLGAREEKLFF. The CDR3 DNA is TGTGCCAGCAGCTTAGGAGCCAGGGAGGAAAAACTGTTTTTT. The chain recombines TRBV7-9 with TRBJ1-4, with a weak D call TRBD1 (5 bases). The CDR3 is 14 residues long. Trimming removed 1 base from V and 8 bases from J, with 11 bases in between. Germline CDR1 reads SEHNR; CDR2 reads FQNEAQ (reference sequence).

V and J are TRBV5-5 and TRBJ1-1; D ambiguous. V gave up 6 bases and J gave up 11 bases, with 20 bases separating them. This CDR3 is built from 13 residues. Germline V lookup: CDR1 SGHKS, CDR2 YYEKEE (reference sequence). The CDR3 loop is CASIVDLGREAFF. For the CDR3, the DNA is TGTGCCAGCATCGTAGATCTGGGAAGGGAGGCTTTCTTT. The full variable domain, completed using reference TRBV5-5 and TRBJ1-1, is DAGVTQSPTHLIKTRGQQVTLRCSPISGHKSVSWYQQVLGQGPQFIFQYYEKEERGRGNFPDRFSARQFPNYSSELNVNALLLGDSALYLCASIVDLGREAFFGQGTRLTVV.

The V call is TRBV5-1, the J call TRBJ1-1, with D perhaps matching TRBD1 (5 bases). Germline CDR1 is SGHRS and CDR2 is YFSETQ. Trimming cost V 7 bases and J 8 bases, with 15 bases left between them. The CDR3 is 12 amino acids. The CDR3 here is CASGEGPPEAFF. The CDR3 coding sequence is TGCGCCAGCGGCGAGGGGCCACCAGAAGCTTTCTTT.

Here the CDR3 reads CSVEDWGPVLDRVALNEQFF. CDR3 DNA sequence: TGCAGCGTTGAAGATTGGGGGCCTGTCCTGGACAGGGTGGCCCTTAATGAGCAGTTCTTC. V usage is TRBV29-1 and J usage is TRBJ2-1; TRBD1 matches 8 bases. Trimming removed 0 bases from V and 7 bases from J; junction bases left unmatched: 23. CDR3 length: 20 amino acids. CDR1 SQVTM and CDR2 ANQGSEA come from the germline V gene.

The chain has TRBV10-3 and TRBJ2-2, with D hard to call. Germline-derived CDR1 and CDR2 are ENHRY and SYGVKD. The CDR3 consists of 13 residues. Trimming removed 2 bases from V and 7 bases from J, with 8 bases in between. CDR3 sequence reads: CAISELWGGELFF. The CDR3 DNA follows: TGTGCCATCAGTGAGCTTTGGGGCGGGGAGCTGTTTTTT.

This clone was picked up one time. The chain uses TRBV5-1 and TRBJ2-1; D not certain. Germline V gene data show CDR1 as SGHRS and CDR2 as YFSETQ. This CDR3 contains 14 residues. Between the trimmed V and J ends, which lost 4 bases and 0 bases, there was a span of 8 bases. CDR3 sequence reads: CASSQRSSYNEQFF. The CDR3, as DNA: TGCGCCAGCAGCCAGAGGAGCTCCTACAATGAGCAGTTCTTC. The full variable domain, with the rest looked up from reference TRBV5-1 and TRBJ2-1, is KAGVTQTPRYLIKTRGQQVTLSCSPISGHRSVSWYQQTPGQGLQFLFEYFSETQRNKGNFPGRFSGRQFSNSRSEMNVSTLELGDSALYLCASSQRSSYNEQFFGPGTRLTVL.

This chain uses TRBV4-2 with TRBJ2-3, with 7 bases matching TRBD1. The trim removed 2 bases at V and 0 bases at J, leaving 5 bases unmatched. Germline V gene data show CDR1 as LGHNA and CDR2 as YNFKEQ. The CDR3 is 16 residues long. CDR3 protein: CASSQHGTESTDTQYF. Written as DNA, the CDR3 is TGTGCCAGCAGCCAACATGGGACAGAAAGCACAGATACGCAGTATTTT.

The V gene is TRBV30, the J gene TRBJ2-1; weak D call: TRBD2 (6 bases). The V and J ends lost 2 bases and 10 bases respectively, with 12 bases between them. The CDR3 contains 12 residues. Per the germline V gene, CDR1 is GTSNPN and CDR2 is SVGIG (reference sequence). CDR3 coding DNA: TGTGCCTGGAGTCGGGAGCCGGGGGAGCAGTTCTTC. Protein: CAWSREPGEQFF. The whole variable domain, remainder taken from reference TRBV30 and TRBJ2-1, is SQTIHQWPATLVQPVGSPLSLECTVEGTSNPNLYWYRQAAGRGLQLLFYSVGIGQISSEVPQNLSASRPQDRQFILSSKKLLLSDSGFYLCAWSREPGEQFFGPGTRLTVL.

Details on this clone: This specimen includes other DNA sequences encoding the same CDR3. The V and J genes are TRBV6-1 and TRBJ2-5; D unclear. V lost 4 bases and J 5 bases, leaving 5 bases between the germline ends. This CDR3 is built from 11 residues. CDR1 and CDR2 (germline): MNHNS, SASEGT. The chain's CDR3 is CASSGRETQYF. CDR3 in DNA: TGTGCCAGCAGTGGTAGGGAGACCCAGTACTTC.

V gene TRBV10-2 combines with J gene TRBJ2-7; 9 nucleotides match TRBD1. Per germline, CDR1 WSHSY and CDR2 SAAADI. This CDR3 contains 18 residues. V was clipped by 0 bases and J by 2 bases; unmatched bases: 11. Here the CDR3 DNA reads TGCGCCAGCAGTGAGTCGATACATTCCAGGACAGGGGCCTACGAGCAGTACTTC. It translates to CASSESIHSRTGAYEQYF.

This rearrangement joins TRBV2 to TRBJ1-1, with D unresolved. The germline CDR1 and CDR2 sequences are SNHLY and FYNNEI. V lost 1 base and J 1 base, leaving 10 bases between the germline ends. The length of the CDR3 is 15 residues. For the CDR3, the DNA is TGTGCCAGCAGTGAAGTTTGGCAGCGGAACACTGAAGCTTTCTTT. It translates to CASSEVWQRNTEAFF.

The chain uses TRBV5-1 and TRBJ2-7; possible D gene TRBD1, 5 bases. CDR3 size: 14 residues. V was cut by 1 base and J by 3 bases, with 11 bases left in between. Germline values: CDR1 SGHRS, CDR2 YFSETQ. The CDR3 DNA reads TGCGCCAGCAGCTTGAGGCAGGGCTTCTACGAGCAGTACTTC. Translating gives CASSLRQGFYEQYF.

The rearrangement joins TRBV19 to TRBJ1-6; D uncertain. Per germline, CDR1 LNHDA and CDR2 SQIVND (reference sequence). The CDR3 extends over 12 amino acids. The V end was cut by 6 bases, the J end by 11 bases, with 11 bases between. The CDR3: CASSPNFAPLHF. DNA for the CDR3: TGTGCCAGTAGCCCGAATTTTGCACCCCTCCACTTT.

The V call is TRBV6-6, the J call TRBJ2-1; 11 bases align to TRBD1. Losses at the gene ends were 4 bases for V and 3 bases for J; bases not matched to a gene: 2. Germline loops: CDR1 MNHNY, CDR2 SVGAGI (reference sequence). The CDR3 length is 15 residues. The CDR3 bases are TGTGCCAGCAGTTCGGGACAGGGGGGCTACAATGAGCAGTTCTTC. Amino acid sequence: CASSSGQGGYNEQFF.

The count of this clone is one. The chain links TRBV28 to TRBJ2-3, with 10 positions matching TRBD2. The CDR3 runs 16 residues. Germline CDR1 reads MDHEN; CDR2 reads SYDVKM. V shed 1 base, J shed 4 bases, and the junction held 5 bases outside the gene matches. The CDR3 here is CASSLSGGTSADTQYF. The CDR3 DNA follows: TGTGCCAGCAGTTTATCCGGGGGGACTAGCGCAGATACGCAGTATTTT.

Note on this clone: The final CDR3 position lacks the conserved phenylalanine or tryptophan, pointing to a likely read error. The chain recombines TRBV4-3 with TRBJ1-2; 9 bases are shared with TRBD1. Trimming took 5 bases from V and 11 from J; bases not matched to a gene: 6. The germline V gene has CDR1 LGHNA and CDR2 YSLEER. The length of the CDR3 is 12 residues. Here the CDR3 DNA reads TGCGCCAGCAGCAACGGACAGGGGATTTACACCTCC. It is translated as CASSNGQGIYTS.

V usage is TRBV18 and J usage is TRBJ2-3, with D perhaps matching TRBD1 (6 bases). Trimming took 4 bases from V and 0 from J, leaving 14 bases between them. CDR3 size: 16 residues. Germline CDR1 and CDR2: KGHSH and LQKENI. CDR3 bases: TGTGCCAGCTCACTGATTGCAGGGGCGAGCACAGATACGCAGTATTTT. As protein: CASSLIAGASTDTQYF.

V is TRBV11-2 and J is TRBJ2-4; 10 bases align to TRBD1. The CDR3 consists of 16 residues. With V trimmed by 5 bases and J by 2 bases, 6 bases remained unmatched. Looked up from germline, CDR1 is SGHAT and CDR2 is FQNNGV. DNA of the CDR3: TGTGCCAGCAGCCGCCCGGGACAGGGGACCAAAAACATTCAGTACTTC. Residues: CASSRPGQGTKNIQYF.